The 21 T cell receptor beta chains reported below all come from one sample, sequenced in a study of blood T cell repertoires in COVID-19 (dated by TCRdb to 2020 to 2021). The library came from the immunoSEQ multiplex PCR assay. TCRdb carries this immuneACCESS record with in-frame sequences only. Its versions omit some clonotypes, under half of them owing to an unresolved V gene in the studies checked, with the rest unexplained. In this sample the table shows roughly 210,000 clones, roughly 90% of which occur a single time. About 1.7% of the sample goes to the ten largest clones. The sequencing input was peripheral blood. Receptors originate from a man aged 65-85 years with acute or convalescent COVID-19.

There are a few counts of this clone. The CDR3 reads CASSGTGTGGKKNTEAFF. Here the CDR3 DNA reads TGTGCCAGCAGCGGAACCGGGACAGGGGGCAAGAAGAACACTGAAGCTTTCTTT. This chain uses TRBV7-2 with TRBJ1-1, with 12 bases fitting TRBD1. J gave up 1 base and V 5 bases, and 11 bases lay outside the gene matches. Germline V CDR1 and CDR2: SGHTA, FQGNSA. This CDR3 has 18 residues.

CDR3 DNA sequence: TGTGCCAGCAGCACACAACTAGCGGGAGGCTACACAGATACGCAGTATTTT. Translating it yields CASSTQLAGGYTDTQYF. V gene TRBV9 combines with J gene TRBJ2-3, with 12 nucleotides matching TRBD2. The germline gives CDR1 SGDLS, CDR2 YYNGEE. This CDR3 region has 17 residues. V was clipped by 4 bases and J by 2 bases; unmatched bases: 8.

The V call is TRBV6-6, the J call TRBJ2-2; tentative D call: TRBD1 (6 bases). The CDR3 sequence is 15 residues long. Trimming shortened V by 2 bases and J by 4 bases, and 11 bases separated the two germline ends. CDR1 is MNHNY and CDR2 is SVGAGI in the germline V gene (reference sequence). CDR3: CASSYGGASTGELFF. The CDR3 DNA reads TGTGCCAGCAGTTACGGGGGCGCGAGCACCGGGGAGCTGTTTTTT.

J is TRBJ2-4 and V is TRBV19; TRBD1 matches 10 bases. This CDR3 has 17 amino acids. The V and J ends lost 1 base and 2 bases, in that order; junction bases with no gene match: 5. Germline V lookup: CDR1 LNHDA, CDR2 SQIVND (reference sequence). The DNA for the CDR3 is TGTGCCAGTAGTATAGGGGACAGGGGACTGACCAAAAACATTCAGTACTTC. Protein product: CASSIGDRGLTKNIQYF.

CDR3 region: CASTPTGRQGASEQYF. Here the CDR3 DNA reads TGTGCCAGCACTCCAACGGGGCGACAGGGGGCGAGTGAGCAGTACTTC. This rearrangement joins TRBV28 to TRBJ2-7; 10 nucleotides align to TRBD1. This CDR3 is 16 amino acids long. Germline trimming cut 7 bases from V and 7 bases from J; bases unmatched to any gene: 16. CDR1 and CDR2 (germline): MDHEN, SYDVKM.

The chain has TRBV6-2 or TRBV6-3 and TRBJ1-2; no firm D call. The ends were cut back, 6 bases at V and 4 bases at J, with 12 bases in the middle. This CDR3 has 13 amino acids. CDR1 is MNHEY and CDR2 is SVGEGT in the germline V gene. The CDR3 loop is CASSLSPGYGYTF. In nucleotides, the CDR3 is TGTGCCAGCAGCCTATCCCCCGGCTATGGCTACACCTTC.

The genes are TRBV28 and TRBJ1-2; D not resolved. Trimming cost V 7 bases and J 2 bases, with 20 bases left between them. The CDR3 spans 16 residues. Germline CDR1 and CDR2: MDHEN and SYDVKM. CDR3 amino acids: CASNSGEARQNYGYTF. Written as DNA, the CDR3 is TGTGCCAGCAACTCGGGAGAGGCACGGCAAAACTATGGCTACACCTTC.

This clone is a singleton in its sample. This chain connects TRBV10-3 to TRBJ2-1; 11 bases map to TRBD2. Germline V gives CDR1 ENHRY, CDR2 SYGVKD. CDR3 length: 16 residues. The V and J ends lost 3 bases and 10 bases, in that order; junction bases with no gene match: 11. The CDR3 loop reads CAISDSGLAGGREQFF. Written as DNA, the CDR3 is TGTGCCATCAGTGATAGCGGTCTAGCGGGAGGAAGGGAGCAGTTCTTC.

The chain couples TRBV5-4 to TRBJ2-7; the D is unclear. CDR1 and CDR2 from the germline V gene are SGHNT and YYREEE (reference sequence). Trimming pared 4 bases from V and 2 bases from J, leaving 13 bases between. CDR3 length equals 14 residues. The DNA for the CDR3 is TGTGCCAGCAGCCCTCAAGTCCCTACCTACGAGCAGTACTTC. It codes for CASSPQVPTYEQYF.

The J gene is TRBJ1-5, the V gene TRBV27; TRBD1 aligns across 10 bases. This CDR3 has 17 amino acids. After removal of 4 bases from V and 6 bases from J, the junction contained 12 bases not matched to a gene. CDR1 MNHEY and CDR2 SMNVEV come from the germline V gene (reference sequence). CDR3 bases: TGTGCCAGCAGTTCCCGGACAGGGGGGCGGTTAACTCAGCCCCAGCATTTT. It yields the protein CASSSRTGGRLTQPQHF.

This clone has only one observation. The rearrangement links TRBV12-3 or TRBV12-4 to TRBJ1-2; D ambiguous. V lost 1 base to trimming and J lost 4 bases, with 7 bases between them. This CDR3 has 13 residues. CDR3 DNA sequence: TGTGCCAGCAGTTTAGGAGGGATCTATGGCTACACCTTC. Amino acid sequence: CASSLGGIYGYTF.

The V call is TRBV4-1, the J call TRBJ1-2; D not certain. CDR3 length: 16 residues. Germline loops: CDR1 MGHRA, CDR2 YSYEKL. V lost 0 bases, J lost 3 bases, and 14 bases lay in between. This CDR3 is CASSQDGSNRYYGYTF. In nucleotides, the CDR3 is TGCGCCAGCAGCCAAGATGGGAGTAATAGATACTATGGCTACACCTTC.

The V and J genes are TRBV7-9 and TRBJ1-2; a weak D match, TRBD1 (5 bases). The CDR3 consists of 15 residues. The germline V gene encodes CDR1 SEHNR and CDR2 FQNEAQ (reference sequence). V lost 0 bases and J 4 bases, leaving 12 bases between the germline ends. CDR3 in amino acids: CASSLALGQGYGYTF. CDR3 coding DNA: TGTGCCAGCAGCTTAGCGCTCGGGCAGGGCTATGGCTACACCTTC.

The rearrangement links TRBV5-1 to TRBJ2-7; the match to TRBD1 covers 10 bases. The germline gives CDR1 SGHRS, CDR2 YFSETQ. V shed 0 bases and J 3 bases; nucleotides not matched to a gene: 3. The CDR3 extends over 15 amino acids. CDR3 DNA sequence: TGCGCCAGCAGCTTGGCCCGGGACAGGGGCTACGAGCAGTACTTC. Translation: CASSLARDRGYEQYF.

The chain carries TRBV5-1 and TRBJ2-2; the D gene is possibly TRBD2 (6 bases). V gave up 9 bases and J gave up 2 bases, with 17 bases separating them. Per the germline V gene, CDR1 is SGHRS and CDR2 is YFSETQ. This CDR3 is built from 15 residues. CDR3 DNA: TGCGCCACCTACCCCGGAGGGTTTAACACCGGGGAGCTGTTTTTT. Protein sequence: CATYPGGFNTGELFF. Full variable domain (remainder filled in from reference TRBV5-1 and TRBJ2-2): KAGVTQTPRYLIKTRGQQVTLSCSPISGHRSVSWYQQTPGQGLQFLFEYFSETQRNKGNFPGRFSGRQFSNSRSEMNVSTLELGDSALYLCATYPGGFNTGELFFGEGSRLTVL.

Concerning this clone itself: Germline and junction disagree at one end, which may indicate a read error. The chain recombines TRBV3-1 (or the pseudogene TRBV3-2) with TRBJ2-5; 12 nucleotides line up with TRBD2. CDR1 is LGHDT and CDR2 is YNNKEL in the germline V gene (reference sequence). This CDR3 is 15 amino acids long. The CDR3 reads CASSQLSSGRDLGDF. CDR3 in DNA: TGTGCCAGCAGCCAGCTTTCTAGCGGGAGGGACCTAGGGGACTTC.

The chain recombines TRBV6-6 with TRBJ2-1; D is unresolved. V was shortened by 6 bases and J by 0 bases, with 9 bases between the two germline ends. CDR1 is MNHNY, CDR2 SVGAGI, per germline (reference sequence). The length of the CDR3 is 14 residues. The CDR3 protein is CASRSVGSYNEQFF. CDR3 nucleotide sequence: TGTGCCAGCAGAAGCGTCGGCTCCTACAATGAGCAGTTCTTC.

This chain joins TRBV4-1 and TRBJ1-5; 11 nucleotides align to TRBD1. CDR1 and CDR2 (germline): MGHRA, YSYEKL. After removal of 2 bases from V and 0 bases from J, the junction contained 3 bases not matched to a gene. The length of the CDR3 is 17 residues. The CDR3 sequence is CASSQSGQGASNQPQHF. CDR3 sequence (DNA): TGCGCCAGCAGCCAATCCGGACAGGGGGCTAGCAATCAGCCCCAGCATTTT.

This chain connects TRBV28 to TRBJ1-2; possibly TRBD1 for D (5 bases). V lost 2 bases to trimming and J lost 7 bases, with 11 bases between them. The germline gives CDR1 MDHEN, CDR2 SYDVKM. This CDR3 is built from 13 residues. This chain's CDR3 is CASSLTGGLGYTF. CDR3 nucleotide sequence: TGTGCCAGCAGTTTAACGGGGGGTCTTGGCTACACCTTC.

The rearrangement joins TRBV6-2 or TRBV6-3 to TRBJ2-1; 7 bases are shared with TRBD2. With 2 bases clipped from V and 5 bases from J, the junction kept 12 bases outside the gene matches. The CDR3 extends over 17 amino acids. CDR1 is MNHEY and CDR2 is SVGEGT in the germline V gene. DNA of the CDR3: TGTGCCAGCAGTTACCCCAAGTCGGGACTAATTAACAATGAGCAGTTCTTC. Its protein is CASSYPKSGLINNEQFF.

The chain employs TRBV28 and TRBJ2-2; 11 bases line up with TRBD1. The junction had 7 bases not matched to a gene; V was cut back by 9 bases and J by 7 bases. Germline V gene sequence: CDR1 MDHEN, CDR2 SYDVKM. The CDR3 loop spans 14 amino acids. CDR3 protein: CASRMDRGRGELFF. In nucleotides, the CDR3 is TGTGCCAGTAGGATGGACAGGGGGCGCGGGGAGCTGTTTTTT.